The 10 T cell receptor beta chains reported below all come from one sample, sequenced in a study of blood T cell repertoires in COVID-19. Some clones are missing from TCRdb's copy, which holds only in-frame ones; the method was immunoSEQ multiplex PCR. The table lists approximately 89,000 clones, around 80% of them singletons, with less than 60% in the top ten. Sequencing input: peripheral blood. All receptors come from a human donor in a cohort sampled during active COVID-19.

CDR3 region: CASSPRRQNTEAFF. The CDR3, as DNA: TGTGCCAGCAGCCCCCGCAGACAGAACACTGAAGCTTTCTTT. This sequence joins TRBV7-2 and TRBJ1-1; no definite D call. The V end lost 5 bases, the J end lost 1 base, and 11 bases lay between the germline ends. The CDR3 is made up of 14 amino acids. Germline V gene sequence: CDR1 SGHTA, CDR2 FQGNSA.

The CDR3 loop is CATLPGQGYGYTF. The CDR3 DNA is TGTGCCACACTACCGGGACAGGGTTATGGCTACACCTTC. This chain joins TRBV10-3 and TRBJ1-2; TRBD1 matches 9 bases. This CDR3 has 13 residues. The germline V gene has CDR1 ENHRY and CDR2 SYGVKD. Trimming took 10 bases from V and 5 from J; bases not matched to a gene: 8.

The gene calls are TRBV5-1 and TRBJ2-7, with 14 bases matching TRBD2. The germline CDR1 and CDR2 sequences are SGHRS and YFSETQ. This CDR3 spans 16 amino acids. Losses at the gene ends were 0 bases for V and 6 bases for J; bases not matched to a gene: 5. In nucleotides, the CDR3 is TGCGCCAGCAGCTTGGAGGGACTAGCGGGAGTTGGCGAGCAGTACTTC. The encoded protein is CASSLEGLAGVGEQYF.

This clone has just a few counts. The chain uses TRBV4-3 and TRBJ1-2; no firm D call. The CDR3 has 14 amino acids. V gave up 0 bases and J gave up 6 bases, with 11 bases separating them. Germline V gene lookup returns CDR1 LGHNA and CDR2 YSLEER. The CDR3 spells CASSQDSTIDGYTF. CDR3 sequence (DNA): TGCGCCAGCAGCCAAGATTCGACAATAGATGGCTACACCTTC.

The V gene is TRBV20-1, the J gene TRBJ2-3; TRBD1 matches 7 bases. The V gene end was trimmed by 3 bases and the J gene end by 6 bases; junction bases not matched to a gene: 12. The germline V gene has CDR1 DFQATT and CDR2 SNEGSKA (reference sequence). The CDR3 runs to 15 residues. Here the CDR3 reads CSASNRGSTIDTQYF. As DNA, the CDR3 is TGCAGTGCTAGTAACAGGGGAAGCACGATCGATACGCAGTATTTT.

The gene calls are TRBV30 and TRBJ2-7, with 9 bases identical to TRBD2. With 0 bases clipped from V and 3 bases from J, the junction kept 0 bases outside the gene matches. The CDR3 is made up of 13 amino acids. Germline V gives CDR1 GTSNPN, CDR2 SVGIG (reference sequence). CDR3 DNA sequence: TGTGCCTGGAGTGTACTAGCGGGCTACGAGCAGTACTTC. This codes for CAWSVLAGYEQYF.

This sequence joins TRBV5-6 and TRBJ2-7; D call uncertain. V shed 0 bases and J shed 5 bases, with 12 bases lying between them. Germline CDR1 SGHDT, CDR2 YYEEEE. This CDR3 comprises 14 residues. Here the CDR3 reads CASSLGPERNEQYF. The CDR3 DNA is TGTGCCAGCAGCTTGGGGCCGGAGAGGAACGAGCAGTACTTC.

Only one count was recorded for this clone. CDR3 residues: CASSPGTSVPFRFEQYF. The CDR3 region has the DNA TGTGCCAGCAGTCCCGGGACTAGCGTCCCCTTCCGGTTCGAGCAGTACTTC. V usage is TRBV6-6 and J usage is TRBJ2-7; TRBD2 matches at 10 bases. Per germline, CDR1 MNHNY and CDR2 SVGAGI (reference sequence). With 5 bases clipped from V and 6 bases from J, the junction kept 16 bases outside the gene matches. The CDR3 contains 17 residues.

This clone was seen many times. Here the CDR3 reads CASTKTSVTYEQYF. The CDR3 bases are TGTGCCAGCACCAAGACTAGCGTTACCTACGAGCAGTACTTC. The rearrangement links TRBV6-6 to TRBJ2-7; TRBD2 agrees at 8 bases. V dropped 7 bases and J dropped 2; count of bases not matched to a gene: 7. The CDR3 is 14 amino acids. CDR1 and CDR2 (germline): MNHNY, SVGAGI (reference sequence).

This chain connects TRBV29-1 to TRBJ1-2; 7 bases align to TRBD1. Germline V gene lookup returns CDR1 SQVTM and CDR2 ANQGSEA. The CDR3 runs 12 residues. V lost 3 bases and J lost 7; bases outside the gene matches: 5. DNA of the CDR3: TGCAGCGTTGACGGCTACAGGGGTGGCTACACCTTC. Translating gives CSVDGYRGGYTF.